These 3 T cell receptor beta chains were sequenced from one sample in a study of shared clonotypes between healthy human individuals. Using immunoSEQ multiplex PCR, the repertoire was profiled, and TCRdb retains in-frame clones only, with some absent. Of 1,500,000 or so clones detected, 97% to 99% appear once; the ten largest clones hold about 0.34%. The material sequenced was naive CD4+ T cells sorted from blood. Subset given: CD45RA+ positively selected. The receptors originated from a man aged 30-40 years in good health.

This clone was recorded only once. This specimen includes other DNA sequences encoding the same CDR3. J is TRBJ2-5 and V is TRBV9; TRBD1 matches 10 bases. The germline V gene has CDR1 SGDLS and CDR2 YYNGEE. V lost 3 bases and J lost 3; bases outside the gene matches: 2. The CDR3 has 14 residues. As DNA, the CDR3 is TGTGCCAGCAGCGCTGGACAGGGGGAAGAGACCCAGTACTTC. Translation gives CASSAGQGEETQYF. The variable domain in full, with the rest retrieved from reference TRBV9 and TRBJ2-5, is DSGVTQTPKHLITATGQRVTLRCSPRSGDLSVYWYQQSLDQGLQFLIQYYNGEERAKGNILERFSAQQFPDLHSELNLSSLELGDSALYFCASSAGQGEETQYFGPGTRLLVL.

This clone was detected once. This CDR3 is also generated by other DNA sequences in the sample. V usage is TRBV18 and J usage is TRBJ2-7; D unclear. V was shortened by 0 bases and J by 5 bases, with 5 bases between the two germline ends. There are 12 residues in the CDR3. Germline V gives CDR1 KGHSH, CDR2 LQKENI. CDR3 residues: CASSPPSNEQYF. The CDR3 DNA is TGTGCCAGCTCACCACCGAGCAACGAGCAGTACTTC.

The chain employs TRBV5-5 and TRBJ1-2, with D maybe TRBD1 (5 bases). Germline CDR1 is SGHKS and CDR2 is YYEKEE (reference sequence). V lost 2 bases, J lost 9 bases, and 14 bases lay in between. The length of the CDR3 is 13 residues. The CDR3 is CASSFPGLGSYTF. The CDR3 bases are TGTGCCAGCAGCTTCCCGGGGCTGGGAAGCTACACCTTC.